The 7 T cell receptor beta chains below come from one sample, sequenced in a study of blood T cell repertoires in COVID-19. Profiling relied on immunoSEQ multiplex PCR, and the TCRdb table lists in-frame clones only, not all of them. Among approximately 280,000 clones, 70% to 90% were seen once, and the ten largest hold 9.5% to 11%. Source material: peripheral blood. These receptors all stem from a woman between 70 and 85 years old with acute or convalescent COVID-19.

The rearrangement joins TRBV5-5 to TRBJ2-7; possibly TRBD1 for D (5 bases). CDR3 length equals 12 residues. Per germline, CDR1 SGHKS and CDR2 YYEKEE (reference sequence). V was cut by 5 bases and J by 4 bases, with 10 bases left in between. Here the CDR3 DNA reads TGTGCCAGCAGTCCTGGGGCTTACGAGCAGTACTTC. It translates to CASSPGAYEQYF.

This clone was found a few times. This sequence joins TRBV2 and TRBJ1-5; perhaps TRBD1 as D (6 bases). Germline V gene sequence: CDR1 SNHLY, CDR2 FYNNEI. The CDR3 totals 14 residues. The V and J ends lost 10 bases and 2 bases respectively, with 15 bases between them. The CDR3, as DNA: TGTGCCACCGACAGGATCGCCGGCAATCAGCCCCAGCATTTT. It specifies CATDRIAGNQPQHF.

A single count supports this clone. The chain uses TRBV5-6 and TRBJ1-2; D is undetermined. Trimming stripped 5 bases from V and 3 bases from J, with 8 bases between. Per germline, CDR1 SGHDT and CDR2 YYEEEE. The CDR3 runs to 12 residues. The CDR3: CASSNGDYGYTF. Here the CDR3 DNA reads TGTGCCAGCAGTAACGGAGACTATGGCTACACCTTC.

This clone has only a few counts. This chain uses TRBV2 with TRBJ1-2, with D possibly TRBD1 on 5 matching bases. The germline gives CDR1 SNHLY, CDR2 FYNNEI. The CDR3 length is 14 residues. Between the trimmed V and J ends, which lost 4 bases and 8 bases, there was a span of 17 bases. The CDR3 region is CASSARGGTRGYTF. In DNA form, the CDR3 reads TGTGCCAGCAGTGCTCGGGGGGGTACGAGAGGCTACACCTTC.

V and J are TRBV6-5 and TRBJ1-2; no clear D gene. Trimming took 11 bases from V and 4 from J, leaving 17 bases between them. This CDR3 contains 13 residues. Germline CDR1 and CDR2: MNHEY and SVGAGI. The CDR3 protein is CAEREAASYGYTF. In DNA, the CDR3 is TGTGCCGAGCGGGAGGCAGCTTCCTATGGCTACACCTTC.

This rearrangement joins TRBV6-6 to TRBJ1-1, with TRBD1 identical over 8 bases. This CDR3 contains 17 residues. V gave up 5 bases and J gave up 4 bases; unmatched junction bases: 15. The germline gives CDR1 MNHNY, CDR2 SVGAGI (reference sequence). This CDR3 reads CASSPPARTGKSTEAFF. The CDR3 nucleotides read TGTGCCAGCAGTCCCCCGGCTCGGACAGGGAAGAGCACTGAAGCTTTCTTT.

The chain joins TRBV20-1 to TRBJ2-3; D uncertain. V shed 4 bases and J shed 3 bases, with 5 bases lying between them. The CDR3 covers 11 residues. The germline V gene has CDR1 DFQATT and CDR2 SNEGSKA (reference sequence). DNA of the CDR3: TGCAGTGCTACTCGGACAGATACGCAGTATTTT. It translates to CSATRTDTQYF.